Shown below are 27 T cell receptor beta chains from a single sample sequenced in a study of CD8 T cells in Susac syndrome. When the RNA was reverse transcribed, random hexamers were used with an input of 0.5 to 1 ug. A single record per CDR3 protein comes from TCRdb applying MiXCR to the immunoSEQ multiplex PCR reads. The top ten clones hold about 0.1% of a sample with around 190,000 distinct CDR3 sequences, about 95% of them seen once. Sequencing input: CD4+ T cells from PBMCs. The source of these receptors is a human donor in good health.

CDR3 bases: TGTGCCAGCAGTTACGACGGCACAGATACGCAGTATTTT. Its translation is CASSYDGTDTQYF. This chain uses TRBV6-5 with TRBJ2-3; D uncertain. This CDR3 spans 13 amino acids. Trimming took off 2 bases at V and 1 base at J, with 4 bases between the two ends. In germline, CDR1 is MNHEY, CDR2 SVGAGI.

The CDR3 DNA sequence: TGTGCCAGCAGCACATCGGGACTAGCGAACACAGATACGCAGTATTTT. Protein sequence: CASSTSGLANTDTQYF. The chain carries TRBV9 and TRBJ2-3, with 10 bases identical to TRBD2. V dropped 4 bases and J dropped 2; count of bases not matched to a gene: 7. Germline V CDR1 and CDR2: SGDLS, YYNGEE. The CDR3 covers 16 residues.

The J gene is TRBJ2-7, the V gene TRBV12-3 or TRBV12-4; D not resolved. This CDR3 comprises 15 residues. Trimming pared 2 bases from V and 3 bases from J, leaving 14 bases between. In nucleotides, the CDR3 is TGTGCCAGCAGTTTAATCCATAGTGGGGTCTACGAGCAGTACTTC. Protein: CASSLIHSGVYEQYF.

V and J are TRBV27 and TRBJ2-2, with D uncertain. Between the trimmed V and J ends, which lost 5 bases and 5 bases, there was a span of 15 bases. CDR1 and CDR2 from the germline V gene are MNHEY and SMNVEV (reference sequence). This CDR3 spans 15 amino acids. CDR3 sequence (DNA): TGTGCCAGCAGTCTGTCGGGCAGCAATACCGGGGAGCTGTTTTTT. Its protein is CASSLSGSNTGELFF.

The V gene is TRBV19, the J gene TRBJ2-1; 8 bases match TRBD1. Trimming at V came to 4 bases and at J to 5 bases, leaving 1 base not matched to a gene. The CDR3 length is 13 residues. Germline lookup yields CDR1 LNHDA and CDR2 SQIVND (reference sequence). The CDR3 nucleotides are TGTGCCAGTAGTACGACAGGGGACAATGAGCAGTTCTTC. Its translation is CASSTTGDNEQFF.

The CDR3 DNA sequence: TGTGCCAGTCGCACCCAAGAGACCCAGTACTTC. Protein sequence: CASRTQETQYF. The chain is built from TRBV28 and TRBJ2-5, with unresolved D. The CDR3 spans 11 residues. Deletions cut 9 bases from V and 1 base from J, with 6 bases between. The germline V gene encodes CDR1 MDHEN and CDR2 SYDVKM.

The chain joins TRBV7-9 to TRBJ2-7; D is perhaps TRBD2 (6 bases). The CDR3 spans 16 residues. The germline CDR1 and CDR2 sequences are SEHNR and FQNEAQ (reference sequence). The germline V and J ends were trimmed by 5 bases and 0 bases, with 17 bases remaining between them. In DNA form, the CDR3 reads TGTGCCAGCAGCCCCGCGGGGCAGCCAAGCTCCTACGAGCAGTACTTC. Amino acid sequence: CASSPAGQPSSYEQYF.

The chain employs TRBV19 and TRBJ2-1; D perhaps matches TRBD1 (6 bases). V shed 1 base and J shed 8 bases, with 15 bases lying between them. Looked up from germline, CDR1 is LNHDA and CDR2 is SQIVND (reference sequence). This CDR3 is 15 amino acids long. The CDR3 bases are TGTGCCAGTAGTATAGCCAGGGGCCCTTGGGATGAGCAGTTCTTC. Protein product: CASSIARGPWDEQFF.

The chain joins TRBV11-2 to TRBJ2-6; D ambiguous. The CDR3 runs to 13 residues. Germline V gives CDR1 SGHAT, CDR2 FQNNGV. The V end lost 6 bases, the J end lost 2 bases, and 5 bases lay between the germline ends. For the CDR3, the DNA is TGTGCCAGCAGGGTTCCTGGGGCCAACGTCCTGACTTTC. The encoded protein is CASRVPGANVLTF. Full variable domain (remainder filled in from reference TRBV11-2 and TRBJ2-6): EAGVAQSPRYKIIEKRQSVAFWCNPISGHATLYWYQQILGQGPKLLIQFQNNGVVDDSQLPKDRFSAERLKGVDSTLKIQPAKLEDSAVYLCASRVPGANVLTFGAGSRLTVL.

This rearrangement joins TRBV14 to TRBJ2-3; the D is unclear. Between the trimmed V and J ends, which lost 6 bases and 2 bases, there was a span of 9 bases. CDR3 length: 13 amino acids. CDR1 is SGHDN and CDR2 is FVKESK in the germline V gene. The CDR3 DNA reads as TGTGCCAGCAGTACCGATTACACAGATACGCAGTATTTT. Protein product: CASSTDYTDTQYF.

The V gene is TRBV7-8, the J gene TRBJ1-5; the D is unclear. V was trimmed by 1 base and J by 11 bases, leaving 9 bases between them. Germline CDR1 and CDR2: SGHVS and FQNEAQ. The CDR3 has 12 amino acids. The CDR3 is CASSLGDSAQHF. The CDR3 DNA reads TGTGCCAGCAGCTTAGGGGATTCGGCCCAGCATTTT.

The V and J genes are TRBV2 and TRBJ2-1; 9 bases are a match to TRBD1. J lost 1 base, V lost 7 bases, and 5 bases had no gene match. Germline loops: CDR1 SNHLY, CDR2 FYNNEI. This CDR3 is built from 15 residues. CDR3 residues: CASTLGTGSYNEQFF. The CDR3 DNA reads as TGTGCCAGCACCTTAGGGACAGGGTCCTACAATGAGCAGTTCTTC.

This rearrangement joins TRBV19 to TRBJ2-1; 7 bases are shared with TRBD1. This CDR3 has 13 amino acids. After removal of 4 bases from V and 4 bases from J, the junction contained 1 base not matched to a gene. CDR1 is LNHDA and CDR2 is SQIVND in the germline V gene (reference sequence). Written as DNA, the CDR3 is TGTGCCAGTAGTAGGGGACAGTACAATGAGCAGTTCTTC. This codes for CASSRGQYNEQFF.

The V call is TRBV27, the J call TRBJ2-1, with 12 bases aligning to TRBD2. CDR1 and CDR2 from the germline V gene are MNHEY and SMNVEV (reference sequence). Trimming cost V 2 bases and J 4 bases; bases outside gene matches: 3. This CDR3 is 16 amino acids long. The CDR3 DNA reads as TGTGCCAGCAGTTTAATTGGGACTAGCGGGTACAATGAGCAGTTCTTC. Amino acid sequence: CASSLIGTSGYNEQFF.

J is TRBJ2-5 and V is TRBV7-3; D is perhaps TRBD1 (5 bases). CDR3 length: 15 amino acids. Germline V gene sequence: CDR1 SGHTA, CDR2 FQGTGA. V was clipped by 6 bases and J by 2 bases, with 16 bases between them. In nucleotides, the CDR3 is TGTGCCAGCAGTCCCCAATCAGGGCGACAAGAGACCCAGTACTTC. Translating gives CASSPQSGRQETQYF. Full variable domain (rest looked up from reference TRBV7-3 and TRBJ2-5): GAGVSQTPSNKVTEKGKYVELRCDPISGHTALYWYRQSLGQGPEFLIYFQGTGAADDSGLPNDRFFAVRPEGSVSTLKIQRTERGDSAVYLCASSPQSGRQETQYFGPGTRLLVL.

This chain joins TRBV14 and TRBJ1-1, with D hard to call. The germline V and J ends were trimmed by 1 base and 10 bases, with 7 bases remaining between them. CDR1 is SGHDN, CDR2 FVKESK, per germline. The CDR3 consists of 11 residues. The CDR3 here is CASSQGIRAFF. In DNA, the CDR3 is TGTGCCAGCAGCCAAGGGATCAGAGCTTTCTTT.

The chain joins TRBV5-6 to TRBJ2-1, with D perhaps matching TRBD1 or TRBD2 (6 bases each). Germline V gene lookup returns CDR1 SGHDT and CDR2 YYEEEE. Trimming shortened V by 2 bases and J by 3 bases, and 12 bases separated the two germline ends. There are 15 residues in the CDR3. The CDR3 nucleotides are TGTGCCAGCAGCTTAGGGGGGCTTAGCTACAATGAGCAGTTCTTC. Protein: CASSLGGLSYNEQFF.

This chain uses TRBV7-2 with TRBJ1-5; D remains unclear. V shed 1 base and J shed 3 bases, with 7 bases lying between them. Germline CDR1 and CDR2: SGHTA and FQGNSA. This CDR3 has 14 residues. CDR3 bases: TGTGCCAGCAGCTTAGGACCGACCAATCAGCCCCAGCATTTT. It yields the protein CASSLGPTNQPQHF.

The genes are TRBV5-1 and TRBJ1-1; D remains ambiguous. V gave up 3 bases and J gave up 3 bases, with 9 bases separating them. From germline, CDR1 is SGHRS and CDR2 YFSETQ. This CDR3 region has 13 residues. CDR3 sequence (DNA): TGCGCCAGCAGCTCTGACGGGTACACTGAAGCTTTCTTT. It yields the protein CASSSDGYTEAFF.

V and J are TRBV6-2 or TRBV6-3 and TRBJ2-1; 12 positions agree with TRBD2. Germline V gives CDR1 MNHEY, CDR2 SVGEGT. The CDR3 is 17 residues long. V shed 0 bases, J shed 4 bases, and the junction held 4 bases outside the gene matches. CDR3 amino acids: CASSYSRTSGIYNEQFF. In DNA, the CDR3 is TGTGCCAGCAGTTACTCGCGGACTAGCGGGATTTACAATGAGCAGTTCTTC.

The chain recombines TRBV20-1 with TRBJ2-1; 10 positions agree with TRBD2. The germline CDR1 and CDR2 sequences are DFQATT and SNEGSKA (reference sequence). This CDR3 is 15 amino acids long. V lost 6 bases, J lost 6 bases, and 11 bases stayed unmatched. The chain's CDR3 is CSAPGLAIGPNEQFF. The CDR3 DNA reads TGCAGTGCCCCGGGACTAGCGATTGGGCCCAATGAGCAGTTCTTC.

The chain couples TRBV27 to TRBJ1-4; D possibly corresponds to TRBD1 (6 bases). The V gene lost 4 bases and the J gene lost 6 bases, with 15 bases spanning the gap. Germline-derived CDR1 and CDR2 are MNHEY and SMNVEV (reference sequence). This CDR3 is 15 amino acids long. In DNA form, the CDR3 reads TGTGCCAGCAGTTCTCCAGGGGAGGCGGATGAAAAACTGTTTTTT. Translation gives CASSSPGEADEKLFF.

The rearrangement links TRBV7-9 to TRBJ2-7, with 10 bases aligning to TRBD1. Germline values: CDR1 SEHNR, CDR2 FQNEAQ (reference sequence). The CDR3 covers 14 residues. Losses at the gene ends were 6 bases for V and 6 bases for J; bases not matched to a gene: 8. The CDR3 bases are TGTGCCAGCAGGACCGGGACAGGGGCGTCCGAGCAGTACTTC. Protein sequence: CASRTGTGASEQYF.

This clonotype was seen only once. The chain uses TRBV20-1 and TRBJ2-1; 14 bases agree with TRBD2. The CDR3 totals 14 residues. Trimming cost V 3 bases and J 9 bases; bases outside gene matches: 4. Germline V lookup: CDR1 DFQATT, CDR2 SNEGSKA (reference sequence). CDR3 in amino acids: CSARGLAGVGEQFF. For the CDR3, the DNA is TGCAGTGCTAGGGGACTAGCGGGGGTGGGTGAGCAGTTCTTC.

This clonotype was seen a few times. The V gene is TRBV11-2, the J gene TRBJ2-1, with D hard to call. Germline loops: CDR1 SGHAT, CDR2 FQNNGV. The CDR3 contains 11 residues. V was clipped by 8 bases and J by 9 bases, with 11 bases between them. Written as DNA, the CDR3 is TGTGCCAGCGGTTATGGCGGTGAGCAGTTCTTC. Its translation: CASGYGGEQFF. The full variable domain, its missing parts supplied by reference TRBV11-2 and TRBJ2-1, is EAGVAQSPRYKIIEKRQSVAFWCNPISGHATLYWYQQILGQGPKLLIQFQNNGVVDDSQLPKDRFSAERLKGVDSTLKIQPAKLEDSAVYLCASGYGGEQFFGPGTRLTVL.

The chain employs TRBV23-1 and TRBJ2-7; possible D gene TRBD1, 6 bases. TRBV23-1 is an ORF; its function is uncertain. The CDR3 contains 14 residues. Deletions cut 0 bases from V and 7 bases from J, with 13 bases between. CDR3: CASSQSRTRGEQYF. The CDR3, as DNA: TGCGCCAGCAGTCAATCTCGCACCAGGGGAGAGCAGTACTTC.

This chain uses TRBV5-1 with TRBJ2-7, with a weak D call TRBD2 (5 bases). This CDR3 is built from 14 residues. CDR1 is SGHRS, CDR2 YFSETQ, per germline. V lost 3 bases to trimming and J lost 2 bases, with 12 bases between them. CDR3 loop: CASSWRTPTYEQYF. The CDR3 coding sequence is TGCGCCAGCAGCTGGCGGACTCCTACCTACGAGCAGTACTTC.